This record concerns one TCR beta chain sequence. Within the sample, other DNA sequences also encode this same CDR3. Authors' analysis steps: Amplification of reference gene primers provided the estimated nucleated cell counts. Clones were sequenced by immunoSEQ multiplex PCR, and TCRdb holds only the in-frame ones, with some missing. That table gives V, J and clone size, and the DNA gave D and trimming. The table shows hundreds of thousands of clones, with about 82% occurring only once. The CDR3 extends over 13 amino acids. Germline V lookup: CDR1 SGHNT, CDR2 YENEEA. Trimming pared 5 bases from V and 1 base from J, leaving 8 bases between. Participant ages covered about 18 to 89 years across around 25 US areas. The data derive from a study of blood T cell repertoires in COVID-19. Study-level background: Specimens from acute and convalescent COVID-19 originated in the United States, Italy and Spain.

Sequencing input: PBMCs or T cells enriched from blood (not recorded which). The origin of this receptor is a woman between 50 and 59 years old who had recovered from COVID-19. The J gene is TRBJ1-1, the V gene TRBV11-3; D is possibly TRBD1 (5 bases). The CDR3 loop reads CASSPTGNTEAFF. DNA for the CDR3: TGTGCCAGCAGCCCTACAGGGAACACTGAAGCTTTCTTT.